These 12 T cell receptor beta chains were sequenced from one sample in a study of blood T cell repertoires in COVID-19 (dated by TCRdb to between 2020 and 2021). The library relied on the immunoSEQ multiplex PCR assay. Sourced from immuneACCESS, this table was stored by TCRdb with only in-frame sequences that have V and J called. A share of the clones is absent; for the studies checked, an unresolved V gene accounts for under half, and the remainder has no known explanation. This sample has roughly 330,000 clones in its table, and 80% to 90% of those were observed once. Together, the top ten hold 10% of the sample. The material sequenced was PBMCs or T cells enriched from blood (not recorded which). Receptors were obtained from a woman between 18 and 30 years old who had recovered from COVID-19.

The chain is built from TRBV7-9 and TRBJ1-1, with D unclear. Trimming removed 3 bases from V and 5 bases from J, with 10 bases in between. The length of the CDR3 is 13 residues. The germline V gene encodes CDR1 SEHNR and CDR2 FQNEAQ (reference sequence). CDR3 protein: CASSFGGRTEAFF. The CDR3 DNA follows: TGTGCCAGCAGCTTCGGAGGAAGGACTGAAGCTTTCTTT.

The V gene is TRBV10-2, the J gene TRBJ2-1, with D perhaps TRBD2 (5 bases). Germline-derived CDR1 and CDR2 are WSHSY and SAAADI. The V and J ends lost 4 bases and 3 bases respectively, with 10 bases between them. The CDR3 length is 14 residues. CDR3 sequence (DNA): TGCGCCAGCAGTGGGCTAGCTGGCTACAATGAGCAGTTCTTC. It translates to CASSGLAGYNEQFF.

The chain employs TRBV27 and TRBJ1-3; D is undetermined. The CDR3 is 14 residues long. CDR1 and CDR2 from the germline V gene are MNHEY and SMNVEV (reference sequence). The V end was cut by 5 bases, the J end by 3 bases, with 11 bases between. The CDR3 spells CASSPTVGGNTIYF. The CDR3 region has the DNA TGTGCCAGCAGTCCAACAGTGGGTGGAAACACCATATATTTT.

The V call is TRBV10-1, the J call TRBJ1-2, with unresolved D. The germline gives CDR1 WNHNN, CDR2 SYGVQD (reference sequence). This CDR3 has 13 residues. The germline V and J ends were trimmed by 10 bases and 1 base, with 13 bases remaining between them. CDR3 in DNA: TGCGCCACCCAAGAGGCATTTAACTATGGCTACACCTTC. It yields the protein CATQEAFNYGYTF.

With regard to this clone: This CDR3 is also generated by other DNA sequences in the sample. The V and J genes are TRBV28 and TRBJ1-2; unclear D gene. Germline CDR1 MDHEN, CDR2 SYDVKM. Trimming pared 2 bases from V and 1 base from J, leaving 5 bases between. This CDR3 is built from 13 residues. The CDR3: CASSLPGNYGYTF. CDR3 DNA: TGTGCCAGCAGTTTACCCGGTAACTATGGCTACACCTTC.

V gene TRBV6-1 combines with J gene TRBJ2-1; D possibly corresponds to TRBD1 (6 bases). With 3 bases removed from V and 7 bases from J, the gap between germline ends came to 10 bases. CDR1 is MNHNS, CDR2 SASEGT, per germline. This CDR3 is built from 13 residues. The CDR3 DNA reads as TGTGCCAGCAGTGATCAGGGGTTGAATGAGCAGTTCTTC. Encoded protein: CASSDQGLNEQFF.

The chain links TRBV7-9 to TRBJ2-3, with a possible D match to TRBD2 (7 bases). The CDR3 totals 17 residues. Germline V gene sequence: CDR1 SEHNR, CDR2 FQNEAQ (reference sequence). V lost 5 bases to trimming and J lost 4 bases, with 22 bases between them. Here the CDR3 reads CASSPGGGGGKADTQYF. CDR3 nucleotides: TGTGCCAGCAGCCCCGGTGGCGGGGGCGGGAAGGCAGATACGCAGTATTTT.

The chain has TRBV2 and TRBJ2-5; 12 bases map to TRBD2. The germline gives CDR1 SNHLY, CDR2 FYNNEI. The CDR3 sequence is 15 residues long. Germline trimming cut 3 bases from V and 5 bases from J; bases unmatched to any gene: 4. Here the CDR3 reads CASSDPSGGAETQYF. CDR3 DNA sequence: TGTGCCAGCAGTGACCCTAGCGGGGGGGCGGAGACCCAGTACTTC.

The chain has TRBV7-2 and TRBJ1-4; maybe TRBD1 (5 bases). Germline V gives CDR1 SGHTA, CDR2 FQGNSA. V gave up 0 bases and J gave up 4 bases, with 9 bases separating them. There are 15 residues in the CDR3. CDR3: CASSLARGGNEKLFF. CDR3 DNA: TGTGCCAGCAGCTTAGCCCGGGGGGGTAATGAAAAACTGTTTTTT.

The chain joins TRBV3-1 (or the pseudogene TRBV3-2) to TRBJ1-2; no reliable D call. In germline, CDR1 is LGHDT, CDR2 YNNKEL (reference sequence). V was cut by 1 base and J by 0 bases, with 6 bases left in between. The CDR3 is 14 residues long. The CDR3 region has the DNA TGTGCCAGCAGCCAAGGACTCGCTAACTATGGCTACACCTTC. As protein: CASSQGLANYGYTF.

The chain employs TRBV7-9 and TRBJ2-7; D not certain. Germline-derived CDR1 and CDR2 are SEHNR and FQNEAQ (reference sequence). Trimming removed 2 bases from V and 3 bases from J, with 5 bases in between. The CDR3 is 12 residues long. The CDR3 nucleotides are TGTGCCAGCAGCTTACCAGACTACGAGCAGTACTTC. It yields the protein CASSLPDYEQYF.

This clone was seen only once. The chain combines TRBV4-1 with TRBJ2-7; 9 bases are shared with TRBD1. The germline CDR1 and CDR2 sequences are MGHRA and YSYEKL. The CDR3 runs to 16 residues. The V gene end was trimmed by 3 bases and the J gene end by 3 bases; junction bases not matched to a gene: 9. The CDR3 loop reads CASSHVQGQGSYEQYF. For the CDR3, the DNA is TGCGCCAGCAGCCATGTTCAGGGACAGGGTAGCTACGAGCAGTACTTC.